The 30 T cell receptor beta chains presented below share a single source sample, sequenced in a study of T cells in Graves' hyperthyroidism and ophthalmopathy. Amplification of TCR beta CDR3 regions used RNA as the template. Primed by the HTBI set, a first-round RT-PCR was run on the TCR CDR3. TCRdb re-called the multiplex PCR reads with MiXCR, one entry per CDR3 protein. The table shows about 130,000 distinct CDR3 sequences, with 22% occurring only once. Sample: blood. The receptors were gathered from a woman aged 45-60 years with Graves' hyperthyroidism that later progressed to Graves' ophthalmopathy.

This clonotype was counted at least ten times. The chain carries TRBV19 and TRBJ2-1; 8 bases agree with TRBD1. V lost 6 bases to trimming and J lost 3 bases; unmatched junction nucleotides: 7. CDR3 length: 15 amino acids. The V gene's germline CDR1 is LNHDA and CDR2 SQIVND (reference sequence). This CDR3 reads CASRRRGQDYNEQFF. CDR3 in DNA: TGTGCCAGTAGAAGGCGGGGACAGGACTACAATGAGCAGTTCTTC.

This clonotype has a count of ten or more. The chain combines TRBV28 with TRBJ2-7, with TRBD1 matching 11 bases. V lost 7 bases to trimming and J lost 4 bases; unmatched junction nucleotides: 6. There are 14 residues in the CDR3. The germline V gene has CDR1 MDHEN and CDR2 SYDVKM. Written as DNA, the CDR3 is TGTGCCAGCACCCCCCGGGACAGGGGGTACGAGCAGTACTTC. Translating gives CASTPRDRGYEQYF.

Of note for this clonotype: Possible read error: a much larger clone is one base away. CDR3 residues: CASSQGEGGEYKPEQFF. CDR3 bases: TGTGCCAGCAGCCAAGGGGAGGGAGGGGAGTACAAGCCTGAGCAGTTCTTC. The V call is TRBV3-1, the J call TRBJ2-1; 7 nucleotides line up with TRBD2. The V gene end was trimmed by 1 base and the J gene end by 9 bases; junction bases not matched to a gene: 15. Germline V gives CDR1 LGHDT, CDR2 YNNKEL (reference sequence). The CDR3 extends over 17 amino acids.

This clonotype has at least ten counts. The genes are TRBV2 and TRBJ2-2; D is perhaps TRBD1 or TRBD2 (5 bases each). The CDR3 covers 13 residues. The germline gives CDR1 SNHLY, CDR2 FYNNEI. V was shortened by 8 bases and J by 4 bases, with 11 bases between the two germline ends. The CDR3 loop reads CASSGTFTGELFF. As DNA, the CDR3 is TGTGCCAGCTCCGGGACCTTCACCGGGGAGCTGTTTTTT.

This clonotype has at least ten counts. The V gene is TRBV30, the J gene TRBJ1-2; TRBD1 might be the D (5 bases). The CDR3 totals 12 residues. The germline V and J ends were trimmed by 1 base and 4 bases, with 7 bases remaining between them. CDR1 GTSNPN and CDR2 SVGIG come from the germline V gene (reference sequence). The CDR3 DNA reads TGTGCCTGGAGTGGGGACCGCTATGGCTACACCTTC. Its protein is CAWSGDRYGYTF.

The rearrangement links TRBV6-1 to TRBJ1-2; TRBD1 aligns across 11 bases. CDR1 and CDR2 from the germline V gene are MNHNS and SASEGT. V was pared by 1 base and J by 8 bases, with 9 bases of the junction left unmatched. CDR3 size: 16 residues. CDR3: CASSEGFGQGARGYTF. Written as DNA, the CDR3 is TGTGCCAGCAGTGAAGGGTTCGGACAGGGGGCTAGAGGCTACACCTTC.

The V call is TRBV3-1, the J call TRBJ1-4; D perhaps matches TRBD1 (6 bases). This CDR3 contains 16 residues. Between the trimmed V and J ends, which lost 0 bases and 5 bases, there was a span of 13 bases. The germline V gene encodes CDR1 LGHDT and CDR2 YNNKEL (reference sequence). In nucleotides, the CDR3 is TGTGCCAGCAGCCAAGAACACCGGACAGAGAATGAAAAACTGTTTTTT. Amino acids: CASSQEHRTENEKLFF.

This clonotype turned up a few times. V and J are TRBV2 and TRBJ1-1; D is undetermined. This CDR3 is 14 amino acids long. Per the germline V gene, CDR1 is SNHLY and CDR2 is FYNNEI. V was cut by 3 bases and J by 0 bases, with 8 bases left in between. The CDR3 loop reads CASSDDNMNTEAFF. The DNA for the CDR3 is TGTGCCAGCAGTGACGACAACATGAACACTGAAGCTTTCTTT.

Only a few counts were recorded for this clonotype. The rearrangement links TRBV5-5 to TRBJ2-6; tentative D call: TRBD1 (5 bases). This CDR3 contains 18 residues. Trimming removed 2 bases from V and 1 base from J, with 16 bases in between. Germline V gene sequence: CDR1 SGHKS, CDR2 YYEKEE (reference sequence). The CDR3 spells CASSFDSASLSGANVLTF. The CDR3 DNA reads TGTGCCAGCAGCTTCGACAGCGCATCGTTGTCTGGGGCCAACGTCCTGACTTTC.

This clonotype was picked up many times. The CDR3 DNA reads as TGTGCCAGCAGGGGTGGCACTGAAGCTTTCTTT. This encodes CASRGGTEAFF. This sequence joins TRBV28 and TRBJ1-1; no definite D call. The CDR3 contains 11 residues. The germline V and J ends were trimmed by 6 bases and 4 bases, with 6 bases remaining between them. In germline, CDR1 is MDHEN, CDR2 SYDVKM.

J is TRBJ1-4 and V is TRBV27; 7 bases map to TRBD1. The length of the CDR3 is 14 residues. With 6 bases clipped from V and 3 bases from J, the junction kept 4 bases outside the gene matches. Germline values: CDR1 MNHEY, CDR2 SMNVEV (reference sequence). This CDR3 reads CASRRTGSNEKLFF. In nucleotides, the CDR3 is TGTGCCAGCAGACGGACAGGTTCTAATGAAAAACTGTTTTTT.

CDR3 region: CASSYPGLAGDEQYF. CDR3 DNA sequence: TGTGCCAGCAGTTACCCGGGACTAGCGGGAGACGAGCAGTACTTC. V is TRBV2 and J is TRBJ2-7; TRBD2 agrees at 14 bases. Germline V CDR1 and CDR2: SNHLY, FYNNEI. V was pared by 5 bases and J by 5 bases, with 5 bases of the junction left unmatched. This CDR3 comprises 15 residues. The full variable domain, rest sourced from reference TRBV2 and TRBJ2-7, is EPEVTQTPSHQVTQMGQEVILRCVPISNHLYFYWYRQILGQKVEFLVSFYNNEISEKSEIFDDQFSVERPDGSNFTLKIRSTKLEDSAMYFCASSYPGLAGDEQYFGPGTRLTVT.

In its sample, this clonotype was seen many times. This chain links TRBV12-3 or TRBV12-4 with TRBJ2-7; no clear D gene. The CDR3 loop spans 14 amino acids. V was trimmed by 3 bases and J by 2 bases, leaving 11 bases between them. Here the CDR3 reads CASSFLGKTYEQYF. The CDR3 region has the DNA TGTGCCAGCAGTTTTCTAGGGAAAACCTACGAGCAGTACTTC.

This clonotype has just a few counts. V and J are TRBV19 and TRBJ2-1; 10 positions agree with TRBD2. The CDR3 extends over 15 amino acids. Trimming removed 9 bases from V and 0 bases from J; junction bases left unmatched: 5. Germline V gene sequence: CDR1 LNHDA, CDR2 SQIVND (reference sequence). The CDR3 region has the DNA TGTGCCAGCAGCAGCGGGAGGGGCTCCTACAATGAGCAGTTCTTC. Translation: CASSSGRGSYNEQFF.

This clonotype was seen ten or more times. The rearrangement uses TRBV27 and TRBJ2-6, with D possibly TRBD1 on 6 matching bases. Looked up from germline, CDR1 is MNHEY and CDR2 is SMNVEV (reference sequence). This CDR3 has 16 residues. Between the trimmed V and J ends, which lost 4 bases and 1 base, there was a span of 11 bases. The CDR3 region is CASSSYRVSGANVLTF. As DNA, the CDR3 is TGTGCCAGCAGTTCGTACAGGGTATCTGGGGCCAACGTCCTGACTTTC.

This clonotype showed up many times. The genes are TRBV28 and TRBJ1-4; no firm D call. The V gene lost 5 bases and the J gene lost 6 bases, with 16 bases spanning the gap. The CDR3 extends over 15 amino acids. Germline V gene lookup returns CDR1 MDHEN and CDR2 SYDVKM. CDR3 in amino acids: CASSTRALGHEKLFF. The CDR3 DNA follows: TGTGCCAGCAGTACCCGGGCCCTTGGTCATGAAAAACTGTTTTTT.

The table lists this clonotype with many counts. V usage is TRBV11-1 and J usage is TRBJ2-4, with 8 bases lining up with TRBD2. V lost 1 base, J lost 7 bases, and 6 bases stayed unmatched. This CDR3 contains 15 residues. Germline CDR1 SGHAT, CDR2 FQDESV (reference sequence). The CDR3 coding sequence is TGTGCCAGCAGCTTAGGAAGCGGGAGATGGAACATTCAGTACTTC. Translation: CASSLGSGRWNIQYF.

This clonotype was observed at least ten times. CDR3 nucleotide sequence: TGTGCCAGCAGTTTATCCAGGGGGCACAGGGGCTACACCTTC. Its translation is CASSLSRGHRGYTF. The chain combines TRBV28 with TRBJ1-2, with TRBD1 identical over 8 bases. Trimming removed 1 base from V and 8 bases from J; junction bases left unmatched: 6. CDR1 and CDR2 (germline): MDHEN, SYDVKM. The CDR3 runs to 14 residues.

This clonotype was seen only a few times. V is TRBV19 and J is TRBJ1-2; TRBD1 might be the D (6 bases). V lost 3 bases to trimming and J lost 2 bases, with 10 bases between them. This CDR3 region has 14 residues. Germline V gene lookup returns CDR1 LNHDA and CDR2 SQIVND (reference sequence). For the CDR3, the DNA is TGTGCCAGTAGTATTTCAGGGGACAACTATGGCTACACCTTC. The encoded protein is CASSISGDNYGYTF.

This chain links TRBV5-5 with TRBJ1-1; 8 bases map to TRBD1. Germline V gives CDR1 SGHKS, CDR2 YYEKEE (reference sequence). CDR3 size: 15 residues. Germline trimming cut 4 bases from V and 6 bases from J; bases unmatched to any gene: 11. CDR3 sequence reads: CASSGTDRVIAEAFF. CDR3 coding DNA: TGTGCCAGCAGCGGAACGGACAGGGTCATCGCTGAAGCTTTCTTT.

This clonotype was seen many times. The chain recombines TRBV5-8 with TRBJ1-2; D remains unclear. V lost 1 base and J 8 bases, leaving 9 bases between the germline ends. CDR1 is SGHTS and CDR2 is YDEGEE in the germline V gene. The CDR3 has 12 amino acids. The CDR3 loop is CASSLMYLGYTF. CDR3 nucleotide sequence: TGTGCCAGCAGCTTGATGTATTTGGGCTACACCTTC.

This clonotype was seen more than once but under ten times. The V call is TRBV15, the J call TRBJ2-7, with D unresolved. Trimming shortened V by 5 bases and J by 5 bases, and 19 bases separated the two germline ends. Germline CDR1 LNHNV, CDR2 YYDKDF (reference sequence). This CDR3 has 15 residues. CDR3 nucleotide sequence: TGTGCCACCAGCGCCCGAGGAGCCGAGGCGGACGAGCAGTACTTC. This gives the protein CATSARGAEADEQYF.

This clonotype has at least ten counts. The chain combines TRBV2 with TRBJ2-7; a possible D gene is TRBD1 (5 bases). V was clipped by 1 base and J by 4 bases, with 11 bases between them. The CDR3 is made up of 14 amino acids. Germline CDR1 SNHLY, CDR2 FYNNEI. CDR3 sequence: CASSEEVQGYEQYF. The CDR3 coding sequence is TGTGCCAGCAGTGAAGAGGTTCAGGGTTACGAGCAGTACTTC.

The table lists this clonotype with many counts. The gene calls are TRBV3-1 and TRBJ1-2, with D perhaps matching TRBD1 (6 bases). CDR3 length equals 12 residues. V lost 6 bases to trimming and J lost 8 bases, with 13 bases between them. CDR1 and CDR2 from the germline V gene are LGHDT and YNNKEL (reference sequence). The chain's CDR3 is CASSPHTGGYTF. The DNA for the CDR3 is TGTGCCAGCAGTCCACACACAGGGGGCTACACCTTC.

This clonotype has at least ten counts. The genes are TRBV5-1 and TRBJ2-1; possible D gene TRBD2, 5 bases. This CDR3 is 16 amino acids long. Trimming removed 4 bases from V and 0 bases from J, with 14 bases in between. Germline V gives CDR1 SGHRS, CDR2 YFSETQ. The CDR3 region is CASSQLGRGSYNEQFF. CDR3 in DNA: TGCGCCAGCAGCCAACTAGGCCGCGGCTCCTACAATGAGCAGTTCTTC.

This clonotype was seen at least ten times. V is TRBV11-2 and J is TRBJ2-3; no clear D gene. V shed 5 bases and J shed 0 bases, with 0 bases lying between them. This CDR3 comprises 11 residues. Germline-derived CDR1 and CDR2 are SGHAT and FQNNGV. Here the CDR3 reads CASSSTDTQYF. In DNA, the CDR3 is TGTGCCAGCAGCAGCACAGATACGCAGTATTTT.

This clonotype was recorded at least ten times. This chain connects TRBV12-3 or TRBV12-4 to TRBJ2-1; TRBD2 matches 9 bases. V was pared by 8 bases and J by 6 bases, with 2 bases of the junction left unmatched. There are 12 residues in the CDR3. For the CDR3, the DNA is TGTGCCAGCGGACTAGCGATCAATGAGCAGTTCTTC. Protein sequence: CASGLAINEQFF.

The table lists this clonotype with many counts. The chain joins TRBV29-1 to TRBJ2-1; 10 bases are shared with TRBD1. The CDR3 runs to 13 residues. Trimming took 7 bases from V and 5 from J; bases not matched to a gene: 5. CDR1 is SQVTM, CDR2 ANQGSEA, per germline. The CDR3 spells CSAVGTGDNEQFF. The CDR3 DNA is TGCAGCGCGGTCGGGACAGGGGACAATGAGCAGTTCTTC.

This clonotype has at least ten counts. The chain joins TRBV20-1 to TRBJ1-1, with 8 bases fitting TRBD1. The V gene's germline CDR1 is DFQATT and CDR2 SNEGSKA (reference sequence). This CDR3 is 14 amino acids long. J gave up 5 bases and V 4 bases, and 9 bases lay outside the gene matches. This CDR3 reads CSATARGQGTEAFF. The DNA for the CDR3 is TGCAGTGCTACAGCCAGGGGGCAAGGAACTGAAGCTTTCTTT.

This clonotype was recorded many times. This sequence joins TRBV6-1 and TRBJ2-3; tentatively, D is TRBD2 (6 bases). The germline gives CDR1 MNHNS, CDR2 SASEGT. The CDR3 has 15 residues. Trimming left V 1 base short and J 6 bases short, with 14 bases between. CDR3 coding DNA: TGTGCCAGCAGTGAAGGTGTAGCGGCCTTGGATACGCAGTATTTT. It encodes CASSEGVAALDTQYF.